This TCR beta chain emerged from a study of OX40 agonist ivuxolimab in advanced cancers. CDR3 length: 13 residues. V dropped 5 bases and J dropped 8 bases, with 15 bases sitting between them. The germline CDR1 and CDR2 sequences are SGHVS and FQNEAQ. This clone was counted a few times. Libraries were prepared by immunoSEQ multiplex PCR; TCRdb keeps only in-frame clonotypes and omits some of them. Of some 20,000 clones listed, 60% to 80% are singletons. This sequence originates from an adult with an advanced solid tumor such as melanoma, head and neck, liver or kidney cancer. Source: CD4+ or CD8+ T cells sorted from blood, taken in a trial of the OX40 agonist ivuxolimab. The chain couples TRBV7-8 to TRBJ1-2; D is unclear. CDR3 in amino acids: CASSPSQAMGYTF. CDR3 coding DNA: TGTGCCAGCAGCCCCTCGCAGGCTATGGGCTACACCTTC.